Below, 26 T cell receptor beta chains from the same sample are listed, as sequenced in a study of blood T cells in healthy people across ages. PCR was performed a second time for about 7 to 11 cycles using a sample-barcoded 5' primer and a J-beta primer mix. MiXCR, applied by TCRdb to the 5' RACE reads, yields one record per CDR3 protein. The profile shows more than 1.4 million distinct CDR3 sequences, roughly 40% of them singletons. The sample comprised blood. These receptors came from a woman aged 18-35 years in good health.

This clonotype was observed a handful of times. The chain uses TRBV3-1 and TRBJ2-3; D gene ambiguous. The CDR3 extends over 13 amino acids. From germline, CDR1 is LGHDT and CDR2 YNNKEL (reference sequence). The V end lost 4 bases, the J end lost 1 base, and 6 bases lay between the germline ends. In DNA form, the CDR3 reads TGTGCCAGCAGCCGCGTACGCACAGATACGCAGTATTTT. This codes for CASSRVRTDTQYF.

This clonotype was seen a handful of times. The chain joins TRBV10-3 to TRBJ2-3; 8 bases line up with TRBD2. Germline assignment: CDR1 ENHRY and CDR2 SYGVKD. This CDR3 spans 14 amino acids. V lost 8 bases, J lost 2 bases, and 6 bases stayed unmatched. The CDR3 nucleotides read TGTGCCATCGGACAGACTAGCGACACAGATACGCAGTATTTT. Translation: CAIGQTSDTDTQYF.

The CDR3 region has the DNA TGCGCCAGCAGCCACCGGGGCGGAGCCTACGAGCAGTACTTC. Translated: CASSHRGGAYEQYF. The chain recombines TRBV4-1 with TRBJ2-7; D is tentatively TRBD1 or TRBD2 (5 bases each). The CDR3 is 14 residues long. Germline V gene sequence: CDR1 MGHRA, CDR2 YSYEKL. Between the trimmed V and J ends, which lost 3 bases and 2 bases, there was a span of 11 bases.

This clonotype was seen only a few times. This chain joins TRBV10-3 and TRBJ2-7, with 13 positions matching TRBD2. Germline values: CDR1 ENHRY, CDR2 SYGVKD. V was pared by 5 bases and J by 5 bases, with 6 bases of the junction left unmatched. This CDR3 region has 15 residues. CDR3 coding DNA: TGTGCCATCAGTTCAACTAGCGGGAGGGCCGACGAGCAGTACTTC. This translates into CAISSTSGRADEQYF.

In this sample, this clonotype turned up a few times. The chain employs TRBV11-2 and TRBJ2-5; D unclear. In germline, CDR1 is SGHAT, CDR2 FQNNGV. V was cut by 0 bases and J by 11 bases, with 13 bases left in between. The CDR3 is 13 amino acids. As DNA, the CDR3 is TGTGCCAGCAGCTTAGACGCCTACAATGAGCAGTACTTC. Translating gives CASSLDAYNEQYF.

CDR3 loop: CASSHGKGNEQYF. The CDR3 DNA is TGCGCCAGCAGCCATGGCAAAGGCAACGAGCAGTACTTC. This chain joins TRBV4-1 and TRBJ2-4; no clear D. The DNA matches TRBJ2-7 better at its end, which makes the J call doubtful. CDR1 and CDR2 from the germline V gene are MGHRA and YSYEKL. The CDR3 is 13 amino acids.

This clonotype was counted only a few times. The chain employs TRBV4-2 and TRBJ2-3; 8 positions agree with TRBD1. Germline-derived CDR1 and CDR2 are LGHNA and YNFKEQ. The CDR3 covers 15 residues. V lost 4 bases and J lost 5; bases outside the gene matches: 8. The CDR3 nucleotides are TGTGCCAGCAGCCGCAACGGACAGGGAAAAGATACGCAGTATTTT. It codes for CASSRNGQGKDTQYF.

This clonotype was seen only a few times. The V call is TRBV6-6, the J call TRBJ2-3, with a tentative D call TRBD2 (6 bases). V was pared by 6 bases and J by 4 bases, with 8 bases between. CDR1 MNHNY and CDR2 SVGAGI come from the germline V gene (reference sequence). The CDR3 length is 12 residues. The CDR3 nucleotides read TGTGCCAGCAGGGGGACTTCAGATACGCAGTATTTT. Residues: CASRGTSDTQYF.

In its sample, this clonotype was seen a few times. The chain links TRBV9 to TRBJ1-2, with 8 bases identical to TRBD1. J gave up 2 bases and V 3 bases, and 9 bases lay outside the gene matches. CDR3 length: 16 residues. In germline, CDR1 is SGDLS, CDR2 YYNGEE. The CDR3 sequence is CASSALDRDWNYGYTF. CDR3 sequence (DNA): TGTGCCAGCAGCGCACTGGACAGGGATTGGAACTATGGCTACACCTTC.

The rearrangement links TRBV3-1 to TRBJ2-5; possibly TRBD1 for D (6 bases). The CDR3 has 12 amino acids. CDR1 and CDR2 from the germline V gene are LGHDT and YNNKEL (reference sequence). Trimming took 7 bases from V and 3 from J, leaving 9 bases between them. In DNA form, the CDR3 reads TGTGCCAGCACCTACAGGGAAGAGACCCAGTACTTC. Protein sequence: CASTYREETQYF.

The V call is TRBV7-9, the J call TRBJ2-3; 10 bases line up with TRBD2. This CDR3 comprises 12 residues. V lost 0 bases to trimming and J lost 14 bases; unmatched junction nucleotides: 2. Germline V gives CDR1 SEHNR, CDR2 FQNEAQ (reference sequence). Here the CDR3 reads CASSLAGTSAYF. For the CDR3, the DNA is TGTGCCAGCAGCTTAGCCGGGACTAGCGCGTATTTT.

This clonotype was recorded at least ten times. This chain joins TRBV29-1 and TRBJ2-1, with a tentative D call TRBD2 (6 bases). CDR1 and CDR2 from the germline V gene are SQVTM and ANQGSEA. The CDR3 spans 14 residues. Deletions cut 4 bases from V and 0 bases from J, with 10 bases between. CDR3 sequence: CSVVAGSSYNEQFF. The CDR3 nucleotides read TGCAGCGTTGTGGCGGGGAGCTCCTACAATGAGCAGTTCTTC.

The J gene is TRBJ2-5, the V gene TRBV12-3 or TRBV12-4; D may correspond to TRBD1 or TRBD2 (5 bases each). Trimming removed 8 bases from V and 5 bases from J, with 12 bases in between. The CDR3 extends over 12 amino acids. CDR3 residues: CASGNWGETQYF. CDR3 bases: TGTGCCAGCGGAAATTGGGGGGAGACCCAGTACTTC.

DNA for the CDR3: TGCGCCAGCAGTGAGCGCGGCGGCTCCTACGAGCAGTACTTC. Amino acid sequence: CASSERGGSYEQYF. This sequence joins TRBV10-2 and TRBJ2-7; D is ambiguous. This CDR3 spans 14 amino acids. Germline CDR1 WSHSY, CDR2 SAAADI. Trimming took 2 bases from V and 0 from J, leaving 8 bases between them.

The V gene is TRBV3-1, the J gene TRBJ2-1; the D is unclear. Gene TRBJ2-7 matches the end of the DNA better, so the J call may be wrong. The CDR3 spans 17 residues. Germline loops: CDR1 LGHDT, CDR2 YNNKEL (reference sequence). For the CDR3, the DNA is TGTGCCAGCAGCCAAGATCTAGGACGGACCTCCTACAATGAGCAGTACTTC. Translation gives CASSQDLGRTSYNEQYF.

This chain connects TRBV5-1 to TRBJ1-1; D gene ambiguous. The length of the CDR3 is 13 residues. Germline CDR1 reads SGHRS; CDR2 reads YFSETQ. V was trimmed by 7 bases and J by 0 bases, leaving 10 bases between them. Written as DNA, the CDR3 is TGCGCCAGCTTTGGACGGCTGAACACTGAAGCTTTCTTT. It encodes CASFGRLNTEAFF.

This chain joins TRBV7-9 and TRBJ2-1; D unclear. Per the germline V gene, CDR1 is SEHNR and CDR2 is FQNEAQ (reference sequence). This CDR3 spans 14 amino acids. Trimming stripped 8 bases from V and 8 bases from J, with 19 bases between. The CDR3 DNA sequence: TGTGCCAGCGGCACGGTCCTTGAACGGGATGAGCAGTTCTTC. It encodes CASGTVLERDEQFF.

Only one count was recorded for this clonotype. As DNA, the CDR3 is TGTGCCAGCAGCGTAGCCGCGACAATGACAGGGACCTACGAGCAGTACTTC. Its translation: CASSVAATMTGTYEQYF. This chain connects TRBV9 to TRBJ2-7; 7 positions agree with TRBD1. Losses at the gene ends were 0 bases for V and 2 bases for J; bases not matched to a gene: 11. Germline V gene lookup returns CDR1 SGDLS and CDR2 YYNGEE. The CDR3 sequence is 17 residues long.

CDR3 sequence: CASSLNRAPGKAFF. DNA of the CDR3: TGTGCCAGCAGCTTAAACAGGGCACCTGGGAAAGCTTTCTTT. The J gene is TRBJ1-1, the V gene TRBV7-2; D is perhaps TRBD1 (6 bases). This CDR3 region has 14 residues. Germline values: CDR1 SGHTA, CDR2 FQGNSA. Trimming pared 2 bases from V and 9 bases from J, leaving 16 bases between.

The J gene is TRBJ2-5, the V gene TRBV5-1; 14 bases align to TRBD2. The CDR3 has 18 residues. The trim removed 4 bases at V and 11 bases at J, leaving 19 bases unmatched. CDR1 is SGHRS, CDR2 YFSETQ, per germline. The CDR3 protein is CASSPGTSGGSTRNEQYF. In DNA, the CDR3 is TGCGCCAGCAGCCCTGGGACTAGCGGGGGCTCAACCCGGAATGAGCAGTACTTC.

The chain has TRBV6-6 and TRBJ2-5; D possibly corresponds to TRBD2 (5 bases). This CDR3 has 14 residues. Germline V gene sequence: CDR1 MNHNY, CDR2 SVGAGI (reference sequence). V gave up 5 bases and J gave up 3 bases, with 13 bases separating them. The CDR3, as DNA: TGTGCCAGCAGTCGCCTGCGGGTGGAAGAGACCCAGTACTTC. It specifies CASSRLRVEETQYF.

The chain recombines TRBV5-3 with TRBJ2-1; TRBD2 matches 11 bases. TRBV5-3 is an ORF, and what it does is uncertain. Trimming removed 2 bases from V and 6 bases from J; junction bases left unmatched: 4. The CDR3 extends over 15 amino acids. The chain's CDR3 is CARSFALAGANEQFF. DNA of the CDR3: TGTGCCAGAAGCTTCGCACTAGCGGGAGCCAATGAGCAGTTCTTC.

This clonotype was seen a handful of times. The J gene is TRBJ2-7, the V gene TRBV12-3 or TRBV12-4, with 7 bases identical to TRBD1. The CDR3 totals 14 residues. Losses at the gene ends were 6 bases for V and 2 bases for J; bases not matched to a gene: 7. DNA for the CDR3: TGTGCCAGCAGCCCGGACAGGTTTGCCTACGAGCAGTACTTC. This gives the protein CASSPDRFAYEQYF.

This clonotype was seen a single time. The CDR3 sequence: CASSPIAGGNTGELFF. CDR3 DNA: TGTGCCAGCAGCCCTATAGCGGGGGGGAACACCGGGGAGCTGTTTTTT. The gene calls are TRBV7-3 and TRBJ2-2, with TRBD2 matching 10 bases. With V trimmed by 5 bases and J by 1 base, 4 bases remained unmatched. The CDR3 contains 16 residues. CDR1 is SGHTA, CDR2 FQGTGA, per germline.

This clonotype was counted ten times or more. This rearrangement joins TRBV14 to TRBJ2-1; TRBD2 matches at 13 bases. V gave up 4 bases and J gave up 6 bases; unmatched junction bases: 6. Germline lookup yields CDR1 SGHDN and CDR2 FVKESK. The CDR3 has 16 residues. The CDR3 region has the DNA TGTGCCAGCAGCCGACCTACTAGCGGGAGGGCCAATGAGCAGTTCTTC. Protein: CASSRPTSGRANEQFF.

This clonotype was counted only a few times. The chain joins TRBV20-1 to TRBJ2-1; TRBD2 aligns across 9 bases. J gave up 10 bases and V 5 bases, and 12 bases lay outside the gene matches. Germline CDR1 reads DFQATT; CDR2 reads SNEGSKA (reference sequence). The CDR3 has 14 residues. The CDR3 protein is CSAGPSGTSKEQFF. The CDR3 region has the DNA TGCAGTGCTGGCCCTAGCGGGACCTCAAAGGAGCAGTTCTTC.